This T cell receptor beta chain was found in a study of blood T cell repertoires in COVID-19. Study-wide context: From the United States, Italy and Spain came samples of acute and convalescent COVID-19.

The CDR3 totals 15 residues. Germline lookup yields CDR1 LNHDA and CDR2 SQIVND (reference sequence). V was cut by 5 bases and J by 2 bases, with 13 bases left in between. Recruited during active infection, patients (from Seattle) were subsequently followed longitudinally. As handled by the study authors: Reference gene primers were amplified, and this amplification served to estimate nucleated cell counts. Sequencing was performed with immunoSEQ multiplex PCR; in TCRdb, only in-frame clones are kept and a portion is missing. The V and J calls and clone size were taken over from that table, and D and trimming were inferred from the DNA. The sample contains fewer than 650,000 clones, approximately 91% of which appear only once.

The receptor was derived from a woman between 50 and 59 years old with COVID-19, enrolled during active disease. The V call is TRBV19, the J call TRBJ1-3, with D maybe TRBD1 (5 bases). Sequenced: peripheral blood. The CDR3 bases are TGTGCCAGTAGTCCGGGGACTGATACTGGAAACACCATATATTTT. Its protein product is CASSPGTDTGNTIYF.